This is a list of T cell receptor beta chains from one sample in a study of control samples from healthy donors and cancer patients. TCRdb keeps only in-frame clones here, not all; method: immunoSEQ multiplex PCR. The table shows 60,000 to 85,000 clones, with roughly 92% occurring only once. The sample was blood. The origin of the receptors is an older woman in good health. CDR3s include the opening cysteine and the closing phenylalanine or tryptophan. D genes are given only for firm matches.

j_call,v_call,cdr3_length,d_call,cdr3_aa,cdr3_nt
TRBJ2-2,TRBV7-2,15,.,CASSLVVGGTGELFF,TGTGCCAGCAGCTTAGTGGTCGGGGGCACCGGGGAGCTGTTTTTT
TRBJ2-7,TRBV7-2,14,TRBD1,CASSSGTASYEQYF,TGTGCCAGCAGCTCCGGGACAGCAAGCTACGAGCAGTACTTC
TRBJ2-7,TRBV19,15,.,CASQPTGTPSYEQYF,TGTGCCAGTCAGCCAACCGGGACACCGTCCTACGAGCAGTACTTC
TRBJ1-1,TRBV5-1,14,.,CASSSATLNTEAFF,TGCGCCAGCAGCTCTGCCACATTGAACACTGAAGCTTTCTTT
TRBJ2-1,TRBV11-2,15,TRBD1,CASSLGRGRYNEQFF,TGTGCCAGCAGCTTAGGCAGGGGGCGGTACAATGAGCAGTTCTTC
TRBJ2-7,TRBV27,14,.,CASSLSSRSYEQYF,TGTGCCAGCAGTTTATCCTCCAGGTCCTACGAGCAGTACTTC
TRBJ1-4,TRBV28,16,TRBD1,CASSLQTGTGAGKLFF,TGTGCCAGCAGTTTACAGACAGGGACGGGGGCCGGAAAACTGTTTTTT
TRBJ2-1,TRBV7-7,14,TRBD2,CASSRTSGRGEQFF,TGTGCTAGCAGCAGGACTAGCGGGAGGGGTGAGCAGTTCTTC
TRBJ1-2,TRBV2,16,.,CASTAPRDIFIGGYTF,TGTGCCAGCACGGCACCCCGGGACATTTTTATAGGTGGCTACACCTTC
TRBJ1-5,TRBV27,13,.,CASSAYSHQPQHF,TGTGCCAGCAGCGCCTACAGCCATCAGCCCCAGCATTTT
TRBJ1-1,TRBV19,15,.,CASSIDLGMNTEAFF,TGTGCCAGTAGTATAGATCTCGGCATGAACACTGAAGCTTTCTTT